A selection of T cell receptor beta chains follows, all from one sample in a study of T cells after yellow fever vaccination. TCRdb re-analysed the 5' RACE reads in MiXCR, keeping a single row per CDR3 protein. The sample comprises a few hundred thousand distinct CDR3 sequences, roughly a sixth of which are singletons, and around a sixth rests with the top ten. Specimen: PBMCs, collected 5 to 6 days after the first yellow fever vaccination. These receptor sequences come from a man aged 18 to 29 who received the YFV17D yellow fever vaccine. Both conserved end residues are part of each CDR3.

V | CDR3
TRBV12-3/TRBV12-4 | CASSWDRGNTIYF
TRBV7-2 | CASSTQGLGGYTF
TRBV13 | CASRRVRTEAFF
TRBV7-9 | CASSFQTGEGSPLHF
TRBV11-2 | CASSFFWGQGPGRREQYF
TRBV4-1 | CASNLQRGLGNTGELFF
TRBV12-3/TRBV12-4 | CASSRQKDQPQHF
TRBV4-3 | CASSSRDRGYEQYF
TRBV27 | CASRWGIAGVNTGELFF
TRBV4-1 | CASSRGQGAGGKGELFF
TRBV5-1 | CASRTDREAQPQHF
TRBV12-3/TRBV12-4 | CASSLYIAEGYTF
TRBV7-9 | CASSWGAGVQETQYF
TRBV14 | CASSQDFGTLSPNEQFF
TRBV7-3 | CASRPNTASTDTQYF
TRBV5-5 | CASSRDSPEKLFF
TRBV6-2/TRBV6-3 | CASSHARATLHF
TRBV4-3 | CASSQIPSGGWSTDTQYF
TRBV7-9 | CASSSIAGETDTQYF
TRBV5-4 | CASSGTEDTQYF
TRBV28 | CASNFQARETQYF
TRBV4-2 | CASSQVSPGTYNEQFF
TRBV12-3/TRBV12-4 | CASRIGTASNQPQHF
TRBV6-5 | CASSYSGSEQYF
TRBV6-1 | CASRETYEQYF
TRBV15 | CATSRDGLSGNTIYF
TRBV5-1 | CASSAEQGHTGELFF
TRBV2 | CASSGYGQSSNQPQHF
TRBV4-2 | CASSQLVAGGLSSYNEQFF
TRBV5-1 | CASSENGDNEQFF
TRBV30 | CAWSAVWGDQPQHF
TRBV20-1 | CCARSTSGRNTGELFF
TRBV14 | CASSQQRDEQFF